Below, 25 T cell receptor beta chains from the same sample are listed, as sequenced in a study of OX40 agonist ivuxolimab in advanced cancers. Using immunoSEQ multiplex PCR, the repertoire was profiled, and TCRdb retains in-frame clones only, with some absent. The sample yields around 70,000 clones, about 85% seen once. This sample comprised CD4+ or CD8+ T cells sorted from blood, obtained in a trial of the OX40 agonist ivuxolimab. These receptors all stem from an adult with an advanced solid tumor such as melanoma, head and neck, liver or kidney cancer.

This chain uses TRBV10-1 with TRBJ1-5; D not certain. CDR3 length: 12 residues. CDR1 is WNHNN, CDR2 SYGVQD, per germline (reference sequence). The V end was cut by 0 bases, the J end by 5 bases, with 2 bases between. The CDR3 reads CASSESDQPQHF. The CDR3 nucleotides read TGCGCCAGCAGTGAGTCGGATCAGCCCCAGCATTTT.

This chain links TRBV5-4 with TRBJ2-5, with a weak D call TRBD1 (5 bases). The CDR3 totals 13 residues. Germline CDR1 is SGHNT and CDR2 is YYREEE (reference sequence). V lost 5 bases to trimming and J lost 5 bases, with 13 bases between them. For the CDR3, the DNA is TGTGCCAGCAGTGTAGGGGCCTGGGAGACCCAGTACTTC. The encoded protein is CASSVGAWETQYF.

The chain is built from TRBV27 and TRBJ1-1; TRBD1 matches 8 bases. This CDR3 is 14 amino acids long. The junction had 1 base not matched to a gene; V was cut back by 3 bases and J by 1 base. The germline V gene encodes CDR1 MNHEY and CDR2 SMNVEV (reference sequence). The chain's CDR3 is CASSFDRGNTEAFF. CDR3 nucleotide sequence: TGTGCCAGCAGTTTCGACAGGGGGAACACTGAAGCTTTCTTT.

V is TRBV5-1 and J is TRBJ2-1; 8 bases fit TRBD2. The CDR3 length is 11 residues. Trimming cost V 4 bases and J 15 bases; bases outside gene matches: 6. Germline CDR1 and CDR2: SGHRS and YFSETQ. Written as DNA, the CDR3 is TGCGCCAGCAGCCGGGAGGGACAACCGTTCTTC. Translation gives CASSREGQPFF. The full variable domain, with the rest looked up from reference TRBV5-1 and TRBJ2-1, is KAGVTQTPRYLIKTRGQQVTLSCSPISGHRSVSWYQQTPGQGLQFLFEYFSETQRNKGNFPGRFSGRQFSNSRSEMNVSTLELGDSALYLCASSREGQPFFGPGTRLTVL.

The chain is built from TRBV10-3 and TRBJ1-1; D gene ambiguous. The CDR3 length is 14 residues. Germline-derived CDR1 and CDR2 are ENHRY and SYGVKD. The germline V and J ends were trimmed by 6 bases and 1 base, with 12 bases remaining between them. The CDR3 protein is CAIRPRTENTEAFF. In DNA, the CDR3 is TGTGCCATCAGGCCGAGGACGGAGAACACTGAAGCTTTCTTT.

The V and J genes are TRBV28 and TRBJ2-5, with TRBD2 identical over 11 bases. This CDR3 spans 13 amino acids. Germline V gene data show CDR1 as MDHEN and CDR2 as SYDVKM. The CDR3 region has the DNA TGTGGTTGTGTAGCGGGAGGGGGAGAGACCCAGTACTTC. It encodes CGCVAGGGETQYF.

A few counts support this clone. The chain combines TRBV5-1 with TRBJ1-4, with 7 bases that match TRBD1. The length of the CDR3 is 15 residues. CDR1 is SGHRS and CDR2 is YFSETQ in the germline V gene. With V trimmed by 0 bases and J by 4 bases, 3 bases remained unmatched. CDR3 residues: CASSLGTGVNEKLFF. DNA of the CDR3: TGCGCCAGCAGCTTGGGAACAGGGGTTAATGAAAAACTGTTTTTT.

The chain employs TRBV5-1 and TRBJ1-2, with 10 bases lining up with TRBD1. From germline, CDR1 is SGHRS and CDR2 YFSETQ. The CDR3 is 16 residues long. V gave up 4 bases and J gave up 4 bases; unmatched junction bases: 10. The CDR3 region is CASSPVTGTGAYGYTF. The CDR3 DNA sequence: TGCGCCAGCAGCCCCGTAACCGGGACAGGGGCCTATGGCTACACCTTC.

This clone showed up just a few times. The chain joins TRBV30 to TRBJ1-5; D may be TRBD1 (5 bases). The CDR3 consists of 14 residues. Germline values: CDR1 GTSNPN, CDR2 SVGIG (reference sequence). The V gene lost 4 bases and the J gene lost 3 bases, with 13 bases spanning the gap. CDR3 in DNA: TGTGCCTGGACCCGGAGGGGCATCAATCAGCCCCAGCATTTT. It yields the protein CAWTRRGINQPQHF.

V gene TRBV14 combines with J gene TRBJ2-1; possibly TRBD1 or TRBD2 for D (6 bases each). Germline CDR1 SGHDN, CDR2 FVKESK. The CDR3 is made up of 17 amino acids. With 1 base removed from V and 7 bases from J, the gap between germline ends came to 20 bases. The chain's CDR3 is CASSQGKTRTANNEQFF. Written as DNA, the CDR3 is TGTGCCAGCAGCCAAGGCAAGACTAGGACAGCTAATAATGAGCAGTTCTTC.

The chain recombines TRBV19 with TRBJ2-2; TRBD2 aligns across 9 bases. In germline, CDR1 is LNHDA, CDR2 SQIVND (reference sequence). V trimming: 3 bases; J trimming: 14 bases; junction bases outside the gene matches: 13. The CDR3 consists of 15 residues. The CDR3 DNA is TGTGCCAGTAGTATTAGCGGGGGTCTCTCGGGGCCTCTGTTTTTT. Translating it yields CASSISGGLSGPLFF.

The gene calls are TRBV28 and TRBJ1-1, with D tentatively TRBD1 (5 bases). This CDR3 comprises 14 residues. V lost 7 bases, J lost 1 base, and 13 bases lay in between. The V gene's germline CDR1 is MDHEN and CDR2 SYDVKM. The DNA of the CDR3 is TGTGCCAGCATCTCACGGGGCACGAACACTGAAGCTTTCTTT. It codes for CASISRGTNTEAFF. The variable domain in full, with the rest retrieved from reference TRBV28 and TRBJ1-1, is DVKVTQSSRYLVKRTGEKVFLECVQDMDHENMFWYRQDPGLGLRLIYFSYDVKMKEKGDIPEGYSVSREKKERFSLILESASTNQTSMYLCASISRGTNTEAFFGQGTRLTVV.

The chain employs TRBV4-2 and TRBJ2-1; 7 bases are shared with TRBD2. CDR1 is LGHNA and CDR2 is YNFKEQ in the germline V gene. Unmatched junction bases numbered 10, after V lost 0 bases and J lost 5 bases. This CDR3 region has 17 residues. CDR3 DNA sequence: TGTGCCAGCAGCCAAGAAGACCAGGGAGGGGAGGACAATGAGCAGTTCTTC. Translated, it gives CASSQEDQGGEDNEQFF.

This chain joins TRBV5-6 and TRBJ2-5; D not certain. Germline CDR1 is SGHDT and CDR2 is YYEEEE. The CDR3 length is 14 residues. V lost 0 bases and J lost 5, with 11 bases in between. In DNA, the CDR3 is TGTGCCAGCAGCTTGGATTGGACCGGGGAGACCCAGTACTTC. Protein sequence: CASSLDWTGETQYF.

The chain recombines TRBV7-9 with TRBJ1-6; D possibly corresponds to TRBD1 (5 bases). V lost 5 bases and J lost 10, with 15 bases in between. This CDR3 has 14 residues. Germline V gene sequence: CDR1 SEHNR, CDR2 FQNEAQ (reference sequence). The chain's CDR3 is CASSPGEGRSPLHF. CDR3 nucleotides: TGTGCCAGCAGCCCCGGTGAGGGGCGGTCACCCCTCCACTTT. The entire variable domain, with the rest obtained from reference TRBV7-9 and TRBJ1-6, is as follows: DTGVSQNPRHKITKRGQNVTFRCDPISEHNRLYWYRQTLGQGPEFLTYFQNEAQLEKSRLLSDRFSAERPKGSFSTLEIQRTEQGDSAMYLCASSPGEGRSPLHFGNGTRLTVT.

The genes are TRBV7-2 and TRBJ1-3; unclear D gene. The V end lost 5 bases, the J end lost 4 bases, and 6 bases lay between the germline ends. CDR1 SGHTA and CDR2 FQGNSA come from the germline V gene. CDR3 size: 12 residues. CDR3 nucleotide sequence: TGTGCCAGCAGCGCATACGGAAACACCATATATTTT. As protein: CASSAYGNTIYF.

This chain links TRBV28 with TRBJ1-5, with 7 bases lining up with TRBD1. The CDR3 consists of 14 residues. J was trimmed by 3 bases and V by 6 bases; bases with no gene match: 5. CDR1 and CDR2 from the germline V gene are MDHEN and SYDVKM. CDR3 residues: CASSQGGPNQPQHF. In DNA, the CDR3 is TGTGCCAGCAGCCAAGGGGGCCCCAATCAGCCCCAGCATTTT.

This chain connects TRBV28 to TRBJ1-1, with no clear D. Trimming pared 10 bases from V and 3 bases from J, leaving 9 bases between. Germline CDR1 is MDHEN and CDR2 is SYDVKM. The CDR3 consists of 11 residues. Here the CDR3 DNA reads TGTGCCACCAGGCGGTACACTGAAGCTTTCTTT. Translated: CATRRYTEAFF.

This rearrangement joins TRBV7-3 to TRBJ2-2; D may be TRBD1 (6 bases). CDR3 size: 14 residues. V gave up 5 bases and J gave up 4 bases, with 11 bases separating them. Per the germline V gene, CDR1 is SGHTA and CDR2 is FQGTGA. The CDR3 sequence: CASSAQQGTGELFF. CDR3 nucleotides: TGTGCCAGCAGCGCCCAACAGGGCACCGGGGAGCTGTTTTTT.

The V and J genes are TRBV19 and TRBJ1-6; perhaps TRBD1 as D (6 bases). The CDR3 runs to 15 residues. CDR1 LNHDA and CDR2 SQIVND come from the germline V gene (reference sequence). Trimming stripped 4 bases from V and 15 bases from J, with 22 bases between. CDR3 coding DNA: TGTGCCAGTAGTACTCTCCGGGACATTGCTGTGCACCTCCACTTT. It codes for CASSTLRDIAVHLHF. Based on the CDR3 plus reference TRBV19 and TRBJ1-6, the full variable domain is DGGITQSPKYLFRKEGQNVTLSCEQNLNHDAMYWYRQDPGQGLRLIYYSQIVNDFQKGDIAEGYSVSREKKESFPLTVTSAQKNPTAFYLCASSTLRDIAVHLHFGNGTRLTVT.

Note on this clone: Germline is not matched at one junction end, which may reflect a read error. This sequence joins TRBV4-3 and TRBJ2-1; TRBD1 might be the D (5 bases). Germline CDR1 reads LGHNA; CDR2 reads YSLEER. The CDR3 loop spans 15 amino acids. In nucleotides, the CDR3 is TGCGCCAGCAGCCAAGCAGGGCTACTTTACAATGGGCAGTTCTTC. It yields the protein CASSQAGLLYNGQFF.

The V call is TRBV11-3, the J call TRBJ1-1; no reliable D call. The CDR3 is 15 residues long. With 3 bases removed from V and 1 base from J, the gap between germline ends came to 12 bases. Germline CDR1 and CDR2: SGHNT and YENEEA. The CDR3 loop reads CASSFSSDGNTEAFF. The CDR3 DNA sequence: TGTGCCAGCAGCTTCTCCTCGGACGGGAACACTGAAGCTTTCTTT.

The chain is built from TRBV6-1 and TRBJ2-7, with D tentatively TRBD2 (5 bases). Trimming stripped 8 bases from V and 5 bases from J, with 16 bases between. This CDR3 has 13 amino acids. CDR1 is MNHNS, CDR2 SASEGT, per germline. For the CDR3, the DNA is TGTGCCAGCTTGGCGCGGGCGAGGGACGAGCAGTACTTC. It is translated as CASLARARDEQYF.

The chain combines TRBV28 with TRBJ1-5; D is undetermined. The CDR3 sequence is 13 residues long. Trimming stripped 8 bases from V and 4 bases from J, with 12 bases between. CDR1 and CDR2 (germline): MDHEN, SYDVKM. The CDR3 DNA reads as TGTGCCAGCTTGTCCAGCCTGAATCAGCCCCAGCATTTT. As protein: CASLSSLNQPQHF.

The rearrangement uses TRBV7-8 and TRBJ2-5, with D perhaps TRBD1 (5 bases). The CDR3 is 13 residues long. V was pared by 2 bases and J by 9 bases, with 13 bases between. CDR1 is SGHVS, CDR2 FQNEAQ, per germline. CDR3 amino acids: CASSLMTDAPQYF. For the CDR3, the DNA is TGTGCCAGCAGCTTAATGACAGACGCTCCCCAGTACTTC.